This record covers a single T cell receptor beta chain. Its antigen is not yet known. No much larger clonotype is one base removed from it; base qualities were not supplied. This entry comes from a study of blood T cell repertoires in COVID-19 (dated by TCRdb to between 2020 and 2021). Concerning the study at large: The collaborator samples originated in the United States, Italy and Spain and spanned the acute and convalescent phases of COVID-19. The sample metadata nearly always contained a de-identified subject ID, COVID-19 status, age in years and sex. Samples were obtained from the ongoing ImmuneRACE study (first 160 participants) and from roughly 1,300 subjects provided by 6 global collaborators. The dataset comprised deeply sampled blood TCRbeta repertoires from subjects exposed to, actively infected with, or recovered from COVID-19. The prospective study material was composed of cDNA or gDNA derived from T cells, B-cell-depleted T cells, or PBMCs. Where HLA class I and class II types were available, the types were taken from metadata supplied by the sample provider, not from assay-based typing. A freely available public database, intended as a resource for researchers studying the immune response to SARS-CoV-2, is where the repertoires were released.

Summary of the overall study and its limitations: The quantity of clinical and demographic metadata differed by source and by participant and was supplied without curation.

TCRbeta CDR3 regions were amplified from genomic DNA using the immunoSEQ Assay, a bias-controlled multiplex PCR. On the study's bioinformatics: Within the assay, amplification of reference gene primers was used to estimate how many nucleated cells each sample contained. To quantify the absolute abundance of each unique TCRbeta CDR3 rearrangement, sequence reads were collapsed and filtered. For each sample, productive Simpson clonality was calculated by taking the square root of Simpson's diversity index across productive rearrangements. Held by TCRdb, this immuneACCESS table contains in-frame sequences only and omits some clones. Under half of the omission traces to an unresolved V gene where checked; the cause of the rest is unknown. V and J calls and clone size are those listed in that table; D and trimming were worked out from the DNA. The sample table records around 230,000 clones; around 86% of these occur just once. The ten most abundant clones make up around 11% of the sample.

The collaborating institutions used their own protocols to collect whole blood in K2EDTA tubes. Collaborator samples were shipped for TCRbeta analysis as frozen whole blood, isolated PBMCs, or DNA extracted from either sample type. CDR3 length: 14 amino acids, cysteine to phenylalanine. The kept DNA is CDR3 alone, 42 bases in frame from the first base. CDR1 and CDR2 were assigned from the germline V gene (reference sequence) as LGHDT and YNNKEL. V sheds 4 bases and J sheds 8 bases, leaving 17 bases between their ends. The material sequenced was peripheral blood. The clonotype originates from a woman between 55 and 75 years old with active or convalescent COVID-19. This chain joins TRBV3-1 (or the pseudogene TRBV3-2) to TRBJ1-2; matching of 6 bases hints at TRBD1 as the D gene. The DNA sequence is as follows: TGTGCCAGCAGCCCAAGCCAACAGGGACAAGGCTACACCTTC. Protein translation: CASSPSQQGQGYTF.